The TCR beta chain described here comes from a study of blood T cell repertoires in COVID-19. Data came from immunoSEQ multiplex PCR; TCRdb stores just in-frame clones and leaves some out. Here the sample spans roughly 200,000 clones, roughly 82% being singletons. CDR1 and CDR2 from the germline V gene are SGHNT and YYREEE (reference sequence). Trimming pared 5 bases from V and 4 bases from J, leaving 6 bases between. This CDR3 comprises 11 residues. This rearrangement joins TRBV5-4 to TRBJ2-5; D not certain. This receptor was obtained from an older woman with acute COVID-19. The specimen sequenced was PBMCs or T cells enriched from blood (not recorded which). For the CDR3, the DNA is TGTGCCAGCAGGTATCGAGAGACCCAGTACTTC. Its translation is CASRYRETQYF.